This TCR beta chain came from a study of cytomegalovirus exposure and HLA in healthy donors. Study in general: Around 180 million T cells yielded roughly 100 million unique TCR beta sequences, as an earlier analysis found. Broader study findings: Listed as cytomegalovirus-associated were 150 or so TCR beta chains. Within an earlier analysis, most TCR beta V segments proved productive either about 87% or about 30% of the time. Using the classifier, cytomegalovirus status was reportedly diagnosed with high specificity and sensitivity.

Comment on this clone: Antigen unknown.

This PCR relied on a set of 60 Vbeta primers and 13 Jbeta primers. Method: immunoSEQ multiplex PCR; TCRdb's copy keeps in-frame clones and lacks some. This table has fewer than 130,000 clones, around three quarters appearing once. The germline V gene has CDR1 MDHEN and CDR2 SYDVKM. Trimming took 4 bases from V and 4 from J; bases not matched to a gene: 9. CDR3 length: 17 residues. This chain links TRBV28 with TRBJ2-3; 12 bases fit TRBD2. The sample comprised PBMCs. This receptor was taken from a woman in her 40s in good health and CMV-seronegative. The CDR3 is CASSSLTSGSSSDTQYF. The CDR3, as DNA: TGTGCCAGCAGTTCCTTGACTAGCGGGAGTTCGTCAGATACGCAGTATTTT.